This is a list of T cell receptor beta chains from one sample in a study of blood T cell repertoires in COVID-19. Generated by immunoSEQ multiplex PCR, the TCRdb table keeps only in-frame clones and is missing some. This sample has over 250,000 clones, with approximately 91% found just once. Sample: peripheral blood. Receptors were obtained from a man aged 50-59 years with acute or convalescent COVID-19. CDR3s include the opening cysteine and the closing phenylalanine or tryptophan. The D gene is left open where the match is weak. Not all rows give a size; the values are once, few, many and, for expanded clones, a class.

J: TRBJ2-7; D: -; size: -; V: TRBV29-1; DNA: TGCAGCGTTGCCGGACAGAGGACCTACGAGCAGTACTTC; CDR3: CSVAGQRTYEQYF
J: TRBJ1-1; D: -; size: -; V: TRBV7-2; DNA: TGTGCCAGCAGCTTTAACAGGGTGAACACTGAAGCTTTCTTT; CDR3: CASSFNRVNTEAFF
J: TRBJ2-7; D: -; size: -; V: TRBV19; DNA: TGTGCCAGTAGTATTTTACAGGTACCCTACGAGCAGTACTTC; CDR3: CASSILQVPYEQYF
J: TRBJ2-1; D: -; size: -; V: TRBV30; DNA: TGTGCCTGGTCGGAAGGGGGTTACAATGAGCAGTTCTTC; CDR3: CAWSEGGYNEQFF
J: TRBJ2-1; D: TRBD2; size: -; V: TRBV3-1/TRBV3-2; DNA: TGTGCCAGCAGCGGAAGGGAGGGCGCCTACAATGAGCAGTTCTTC; CDR3: CASSGREGAYNEQFF
J: TRBJ2-5; D: -; size: -; V: TRBV5-4; DNA: TGTGCCAGCAGAATTACAGGACGACAAGAGACCCAGTACTTC; CDR3: CASRITGRQETQYF
J: TRBJ2-3; D: -; size: -; V: TRBV5-4; DNA: TGTGCCAGCAGCTATCCGACAGGTGGGGATACGCAGTATTTT; CDR3: CASSYPTGGDTQYF
J: TRBJ1-1; D: -; size: once; V: TRBV2; DNA: TGTGCCAGCAGAGGACAGTTGAACACTGAAGCTTTCTTT; CDR3: CASRGQLNTEAFF
J: TRBJ2-7; D: -; size: -; V: TRBV6-5; DNA: TGTGCCAGCCCCTGGGGGGTCTCCTACGAGCAGTACTTC; CDR3: CASPWGVSYEQYF
J: TRBJ2-7; D: -; size: once; V: TRBV11-2; DNA: TGTGCCAGCAGCTTTGTGGCAGGACTCTCCTACGAGCAGTACTTC; CDR3: CASSFVAGLSYEQYF
J: TRBJ2-1; D: TRBD1; size: -; V: TRBV9; DNA: TGTGCCAGCAGCGGAGGACAGGGAGGATACAATGAGCAGTTCTTC; CDR3: CASSGGQGGYNEQFF
J: TRBJ1-2; D: -; size: once; V: TRBV10-3; DNA: TGTGCCATCAGTGACCCCAGTTACTATGGCTACACCTTC; CDR3: CAISDPSYYGYTF
J: TRBJ2-3; D: -; size: -; V: TRBV7-2; DNA: TGTGCCAGCAGCCAGTCGGGTGACAGGAGACTCACAGATACGCAGTATTTT; CDR3: CASSQSGDRRLTDTQYF
J: TRBJ1-4; D: TRBD1; size: -; V: TRBV2; DNA: TGTGCCAGCAGTGCCGGGACAGGGGTCGAAAAACTGTTTTTT; CDR3: CASSAGTGVEKLFF
J: TRBJ2-2; D: TRBD2; size: -; V: TRBV5-1; DNA: TGCGCCAGCAGGATAGCGGGGCGCGGGGAGCTGTTTTTT; CDR3: CASRIAGRGELFF
J: TRBJ2-1; D: TRBD2; size: -; V: TRBV7-8; DNA: TGTGCCAGCAGCCTCGGGGGGTCTAGCGGGGGCCTAAACAATGAGCAGTTCTTC; CDR3: CASSLGGSSGGLNNEQFF
J: TRBJ2-7; D: -; size: -; V: TRBV11-2; DNA: TGTGCCAGCAGCCATCCCCAGGGGACCTACGAGCAGTACTTC; CDR3: CASSHPQGTYEQYF
J: TRBJ2-1; D: -; size: -; V: TRBV3-1/TRBV3-2; DNA: TGTGCCAGCAGCCGTGGGCAGGACACCTACAATGAGCAGTTCTTC; CDR3: CASSRGQDTYNEQFF
J: TRBJ2-5; D: -; size: few; V: TRBV19; DNA: TGTGCCAGTAGTGATACTAGGGGGGAGACCCAGTACTTC; CDR3: CASSDTRGETQYF
J: TRBJ2-2; D: TRBD1; size: -; V: TRBV7-6; DNA: TGTGCCAGCAGCTTAAGGACAGGGGGGACCGGGGAGCTGTTTTTT; CDR3: CASSLRTGGTGELFF
J: TRBJ1-1; D: TRBD1; size: -; V: TRBV10-2; DNA: TGCGCCAGCAGTGCCGCAGGGGGCAGAGTCGAAGCTTTCTTT; CDR3: CASSAAGGRVEAFF
J: TRBJ2-1; D: -; size: -; V: TRBV13; DNA: TGTGCCAGCAGCCCCGGACAGACGTACAATGAGCAGTTCTTC; CDR3: CASSPGQTYNEQFF
J: TRBJ1-4; D: -; size: -; V: TRBV30; DNA: TGTGCCTGGAGGGATAGCGGGGGGGAGGAAAAACTGTTTTTT; CDR3: CAWRDSGGEEKLFF
J: TRBJ1-1; D: -; size: -; V: TRBV7-9; DNA: TGTGCCAGCAGCTTCATGGACAGCGTTTTCCTCTTT; CDR3: CASSFMDSVFLF
J: TRBJ1-2; D: -; size: -; V: TRBV28; DNA: TGTGCCAGCAGTTCCTTTGGACACTCCAACCCCTCTATTGGCTACACCTTC; CDR3: CASSSFGHSNPSIGYTF
J: TRBJ2-5; D: TRBD2; size: once; V: TRBV5-1; DNA: TGCGCCAGCAGCTTGGGACTAGCGGGGGGGGCGGAGACCCAGTACTTC; CDR3: CASSLGLAGGAETQYF
J: TRBJ1-2; D: -; size: -; V: TRBV6-5; DNA: TGTGCCAGCAGTTACGGGGCCTTTTATGGCTACACCTTC; CDR3: CASSYGAFYGYTF
J: TRBJ2-7; D: TRBD1; size: -; V: TRBV4-1; DNA: TGCGCCAGCAGCCCGCCGGGGACAGGGGAGGTCGAGCAGTACTTC; CDR3: CASSPPGTGEVEQYF
J: TRBJ2-5; D: TRBD1; size: -; V: TRBV7-9; DNA: TGTGCCAGCAGCTTAGTTTCGCAGGGGGCGAGGGAGACCCAGTACTTC; CDR3: CASSLVSQGARETQYF
J: TRBJ1-2; D: -; size: -; V: TRBV4-1; DNA: TGCGCCAGCAGCCAAGGTAACGGTGGCTATGGCTACACCTTC; CDR3: CASSQGNGGYGYTF
J: TRBJ1-1; D: TRBD1; size: -; V: TRBV11-2; DNA: TGTGCCAGCAGCTTAGGACAGGGGGACACTGAAGCTTTCTTT; CDR3: CASSLGQGDTEAFF
J: TRBJ1-4; D: -; size: -; V: TRBV20-1; DNA: TGCAGTGCTAGTCTTGATGAAAAACTGTTTTTT; CDR3: CSASLDEKLFF
J: TRBJ1-1; D: TRBD1; size: many; V: TRBV4-2; DNA: TGTGCCAGCAGCCAAGTGGGGGACAGCACTGAAGCTTTCTTT; CDR3: CASSQVGDSTEAFF
J: TRBJ2-1; D: -; size: -; V: TRBV6-1; DNA: TGTGCCAGCAGTGAAGTAGTCGGTGAGCAGTTCTTC; CDR3: CASSEVVGEQFF